A selection of T cell receptor beta chains follows, all from one sample in a study of T cell responses to AZD1222 COVID-19 vaccine. The protocol was immunoSEQ multiplex PCR, while the TCRdb copy is restricted to in-frame clones and leaves out a portion. The table records approximately 100,000 clones, more than 70% of them present only once. The sequencing used peripheral blood, collected 28 days after the second AZD1222 dose. These receptors came from an adult who received the AZD1222 COVID-19 vaccine. The CDR3 runs from the conserved cysteine through the conserved F or W. The order of the fields is D gene, J gene, clone size, CDR3 length, V gene, CDR3 protein, CDR3 DNA. The D gene is left open where the match is weak. Expanded clones are given a class, and other clones once, few, many or no size at all.

d_call: -
j_call: TRBJ1-2
clone_size: -
cdr3_length: 13
v_call: TRBV7-2
cdr3_aa: CASSLEIGYGYTF
cdr3_nt: TGTGCCAGCAGCTTAGAAATAGGCTATGGCTACACCTTC

d_call: TRBD1
j_call: TRBJ2-7
clone_size: -
cdr3_length: 13
v_call: TRBV12-3/TRBV12-4
cdr3_aa: CASSPTGNYEQYF
cdr3_nt: TGTGCCAGCAGTCCGACAGGGAACTACGAGCAGTACTTC

d_call: TRBD2
j_call: TRBJ2-1
clone_size: once
cdr3_length: 18
v_call: TRBV5-1
cdr3_aa: CASSLRRAGGVSYNEQFF
cdr3_nt: TGCGCCAGCAGCTTACGTAGGGCGGGAGGGGTGTCCTACAATGAGCAGTTCTTC

d_call: TRBD1
j_call: TRBJ1-6
clone_size: -
cdr3_length: 17
v_call: TRBV6-1
cdr3_aa: CASSEGGGSSYNSPLHF
cdr3_nt: TGTGCCAGCAGTGAAGGAGGGGGCAGCTCCTATAATTCACCCCTCCACTTT

d_call: TRBD2
j_call: TRBJ2-7
clone_size: -
cdr3_length: 19
v_call: TRBV7-2
cdr3_aa: CASSLERDYGPRAGDEQYF
cdr3_nt: TGTGCCAGCAGCTTAGAACGGGACTACGGGCCCAGGGCAGGCGACGAGCAGTACTTC

d_call: TRBD1
j_call: TRBJ1-2
clone_size: -
cdr3_length: 13
v_call: TRBV9
cdr3_aa: CASSPTGGYGYTF
cdr3_nt: TGTGCCAGCAGCCCAACAGGGGGATATGGCTACACCTTC

d_call: TRBD1
j_call: TRBJ1-2
clone_size: once
cdr3_length: 16
v_call: TRBV2
cdr3_aa: CASSGLDRGGNYGYTF
cdr3_nt: TGTGCCAGCAGTGGACTCGACAGGGGAGGGAACTATGGCTACACCTTC

d_call: TRBD2
j_call: TRBJ2-1
clone_size: -
cdr3_length: 14
v_call: TRBV27
cdr3_aa: CASSPSGSLNEQFF
cdr3_nt: TGTGCCAGCAGTCCAAGCGGGAGCTTAAATGAGCAGTTCTTC

d_call: -
j_call: TRBJ1-2
clone_size: -
cdr3_length: 12
v_call: TRBV18
cdr3_aa: CASSPVTQGYTF
cdr3_nt: TGTGCCAGCTCACCAGTGACACAGGGCTACACCTTC

d_call: TRBD1
j_call: TRBJ1-1
clone_size: -
cdr3_length: 16
v_call: TRBV9
cdr3_aa: CASSVGHRGRNTEAFF
cdr3_nt: TGTGCCAGCAGCGTAGGACACAGGGGCCGGAACACTGAAGCTTTCTTT

d_call: TRBD2
j_call: TRBJ2-7
clone_size: -
cdr3_length: 14
v_call: TRBV27
cdr3_aa: CASSSWGGSYEQYF
cdr3_nt: TGTGCCAGCAGTTCATGGGGGGGCTCCTACGAGCAGTACTTC

d_call: TRBD2
j_call: TRBJ2-7
clone_size: -
cdr3_length: 16
v_call: TRBV27
cdr3_aa: CASRRAVGGHGGEQYF
cdr3_nt: TGTGCCAGCCGTCGAGCTGTGGGAGGGCACGGTGGCGAGCAGTACTTC

d_call: TRBD1
j_call: TRBJ2-7
clone_size: few
cdr3_length: 15
v_call: TRBV5-4
cdr3_aa: CASSAGQGLSYEQYF
cdr3_nt: TGTGCCAGCAGCGCGGGACAGGGACTCTCCTACGAGCAGTACTTC

d_call: -
j_call: TRBJ1-6
clone_size: -
cdr3_length: 15
v_call: TRBV27
cdr3_aa: CASRITGTRNSPLHF
cdr3_nt: TGTGCCAGCAGGATAACCGGGACCCGGAATTCACCCCTCCACTTT

d_call: -
j_call: TRBJ2-7
clone_size: -
cdr3_length: 14
v_call: TRBV5-6
cdr3_aa: CASSLRGASYEQYF
cdr3_nt: TGTGCCAGCAGCTTGAGAGGGGCCTCCTACGAGCAGTACTTC

d_call: -
j_call: TRBJ1-3
clone_size: -
cdr3_length: 16
v_call: TRBV5-3
cdr3_aa: CARSSSSGTPGNTIYF
cdr3_nt: TGTGCCAGAAGCTCCAGTTCCGGGACTCCTGGAAACACCATATATTTT

d_call: -
j_call: TRBJ1-5
clone_size: -
cdr3_length: 12
v_call: TRBV6-5
cdr3_aa: CASTESSWPQHF
cdr3_nt: TGTGCCAGCACCGAAAGTTCATGGCCCCAGCATTTT

d_call: -
j_call: TRBJ1-2
clone_size: -
cdr3_length: 18
v_call: TRBV27
cdr3_aa: CASSLGQPKPGTFNGYTF
cdr3_nt: TGTGCCAGCAGTTTAGGCCAACCTAAGCCCGGGACTTTCAATGGCTACACCTTC

d_call: -
j_call: TRBJ2-3
clone_size: -
cdr3_length: 14
v_call: TRBV18
cdr3_aa: CASSPPDSTDTQYF
cdr3_nt: TGTGCCAGCTCACCCCCGGACAGCACAGATACGCAGTATTTT

d_call: -
j_call: TRBJ1-6
clone_size: once
cdr3_length: 13
v_call: TRBV27
cdr3_aa: CASSFEVWSPLHF
cdr3_nt: TGTGCCAGCAGTTTTGAGGTTTGGTCACCCCTCCACTTT

d_call: -
j_call: TRBJ1-1
clone_size: -
cdr3_length: 12
v_call: TRBV19
cdr3_aa: CASSSATGGAFF
cdr3_nt: TGTGCCAGTAGTTCCGCGACGGGTGGAGCTTTCTTT

d_call: TRBD1
j_call: TRBJ2-7
clone_size: -
cdr3_length: 16
v_call: TRBV5-1
cdr3_aa: CASSLGPWTGGDEQYF
cdr3_nt: TGCGCCAGCAGCTTGGGGCCATGGACAGGGGGTGACGAGCAGTACTTC

d_call: -
j_call: TRBJ1-2
clone_size: -
cdr3_length: 13
v_call: TRBV6-5
cdr3_aa: CASSLGSGFGYTF
cdr3_nt: TGTGCCAGCTCTCTCGGGTCGGGGTTCGGCTACACCTTC

d_call: -
j_call: TRBJ1-2
clone_size: -
cdr3_length: 14
v_call: TRBV9
cdr3_aa: CASNPSEVGYGYTF
cdr3_nt: TGTGCCAGCAATCCAAGTGAAGTCGGCTATGGCTACACCTTC

d_call: TRBD1
j_call: TRBJ1-1
clone_size: -
cdr3_length: 14
v_call: TRBV18
cdr3_aa: CASSLGQGNTEAFF
cdr3_nt: TGTGCCAGCTCACTCGGACAGGGGAACACTGAAGCTTTCTTT

d_call: TRBD2
j_call: TRBJ2-7
clone_size: -
cdr3_length: 16
v_call: TRBV28
cdr3_aa: CASKARGSGSSYEQYF
cdr3_nt: TGTGCCAGCAAGGCCCGGGGGAGCGGGAGTTCCTACGAGCAGTACTTC

d_call: TRBD2
j_call: TRBJ2-4
clone_size: few
cdr3_length: 19
v_call: TRBV18
cdr3_aa: CASSPSTSGRAAAKNIQYF
cdr3_nt: TGTGCCAGCTCACCTTCGACTAGCGGGAGGGCCGCGGCCAAAAACATTCAGTACTTC

d_call: TRBD1
j_call: TRBJ2-7
clone_size: -
cdr3_length: 13
v_call: TRBV29-1
cdr3_aa: CSVPGQYSYEQYF
cdr3_nt: TGCAGCGTCCCGGGACAGTACTCCTACGAGCAGTACTTC

d_call: TRBD1
j_call: TRBJ1-6
clone_size: -
cdr3_length: 16
v_call: TRBV3-1/TRBV3-2
cdr3_aa: CASSQPGTGGNSPLHF
cdr3_nt: TGTGCCAGCAGCCAACCCGGGACAGGCGGTAATTCACCCCTCCACTTT